The clone carrying this T cell receptor beta chain was detected many times. Its target is unknown. This sample stems from a study of human T cells and chemical hapten exposure. One entry per CDR3 protein results from TCRdb running MiXCR on the RACE reads. The sample consists of more than 300,000 distinct CDR3 sequences, over 5% of them appearing once. Germline V gives CDR1 KGHDR, CDR2 SFDVKD. V shed 2 bases and J 0 bases; nucleotides not matched to a gene: 4. The CDR3 has 19 residues. General observations from the study: Expanded TCRs were compared with controls, and the expanded TCRs formed significantly more large CDR3 similarity clusters.

The time point is: pre-sensitization, week 0. Described treatment: therapeutic diphenylcyclopropenone sensitization with weekly scalp DPC. The sample here was whole blood, taken in connection with sensitization to the hapten diphenylcyclopropenone (DPC). This chain joins TRBV24-1 and TRBJ2-2, with 14 bases that match TRBD2. The sequence came from a woman under 30 with alopecia areata. Some clones in this sample may be carry-over from other donors' samples. The CDR3 here is CATSDWTSGGFPNTGELFF. CDR3 DNA sequence: TGTGCCACCAGTGATTGGACTAGCGGGGGGTTCCCGAACACCGGGGAGCTGTTTTTT.